Detailed here is one TCR beta chain. Per the germline V gene, CDR1 is SGHNT and CDR2 is YENEEA. V trimming: 6 bases; J trimming: 0 bases; junction bases outside the gene matches: 7. This CDR3 region has 16 residues. Libraries were prepared by immunoSEQ multiplex PCR; TCRdb keeps only in-frame clonotypes and omits some of them. The data hold about 79,000 clones, with around 93% observed a single time. This sample was included in a study of T cell changes during pregnancy in multiple sclerosis. This sequence was found in a female donor in good health, enrolled as a control in a pregnancy study. The chain carries TRBV11-3 and TRBJ1-1; TRBD1 matches 10 bases. Sequenced material: peripheral blood, taken in the second trimester of pregnancy. CDR3 in DNA: TGTGCCAGCAGTCGTCGACAGGGGGCTATGAACACTGAAGCTTTCTTT. It codes for CASSRRQGAMNTEAFF.